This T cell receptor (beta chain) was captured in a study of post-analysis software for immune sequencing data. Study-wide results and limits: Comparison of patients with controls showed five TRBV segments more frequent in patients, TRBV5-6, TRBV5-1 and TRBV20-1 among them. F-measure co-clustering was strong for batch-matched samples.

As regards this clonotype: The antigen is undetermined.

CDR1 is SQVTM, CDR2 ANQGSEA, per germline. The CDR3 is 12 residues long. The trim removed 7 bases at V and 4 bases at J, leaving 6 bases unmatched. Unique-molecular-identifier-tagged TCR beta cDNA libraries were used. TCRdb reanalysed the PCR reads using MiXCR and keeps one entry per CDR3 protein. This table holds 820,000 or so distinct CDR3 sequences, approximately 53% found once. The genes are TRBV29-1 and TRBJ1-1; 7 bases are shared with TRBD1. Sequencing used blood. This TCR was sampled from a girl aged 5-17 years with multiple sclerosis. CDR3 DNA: TGCAGCGGCGCCTCAGGGGGCACTGAAGCTTTCTTT. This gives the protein CSGASGGTEAFF. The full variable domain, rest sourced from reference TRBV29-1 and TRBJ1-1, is SAVISQKPSRDICQRGTSLTIQCQVDSQVTMMFWYRQQPGQSLTLIATANQGSEATYESGFVIDKFPISRPNLTFSTLTVSNMSPEDSSIYLCSGASGGTEAFFGQGTRLTVV.